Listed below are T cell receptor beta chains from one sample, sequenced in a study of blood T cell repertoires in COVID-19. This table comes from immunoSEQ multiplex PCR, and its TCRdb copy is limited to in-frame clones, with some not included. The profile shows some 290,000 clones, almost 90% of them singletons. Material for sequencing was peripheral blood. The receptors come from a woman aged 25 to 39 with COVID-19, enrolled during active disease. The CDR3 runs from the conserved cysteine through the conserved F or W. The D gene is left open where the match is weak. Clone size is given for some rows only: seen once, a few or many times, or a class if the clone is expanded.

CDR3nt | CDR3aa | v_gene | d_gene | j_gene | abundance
TGTGCCAGCAGCCAAGGACAGTTTAATGAAAAACTGTTTTTT | CASSQGQFNEKLFF | TRBV3-1/TRBV3-2 | . | TRBJ1-4 | .
TGTGCCAGCAGTAAGACTAGGACAGGGGGCGACGAGCAGTACTTC | CASSKTRTGGDEQYF | TRBV2 | TRBD1 | TRBJ2-7 | .
TGTGCCAGCAGTTTAGGGGGGGGAGGCTACACCTTC | CASSLGGGGYTF | TRBV12-3/TRBV12-4 | . | TRBJ1-2 | .
TGTGCCAGCAGTCCGGGACAGCCCTTGGAAGCTTTCTTT | CASSPGQPLEAFF | TRBV28 | TRBD1 | TRBJ1-1 | once
TGTGCCAGCAGCGGTTTAGCGGGGACGGGGTGGGAGACCCAGTACTTC | CASSGLAGTGWETQYF | TRBV9 | TRBD2 | TRBJ2-5 | .
TGTGCCAGCAGTCCGTGGCAGGGGACTTCACCCCTCCACTTT | CASSPWQGTSPLHF | TRBV27 | . | TRBJ1-6 | .
TGTGCCAGCAGCGCTCTAGCGGGAGTAGGCGAGCAGTACTTC | CASSALAGVGEQYF | TRBV9 | TRBD2 | TRBJ2-7 | .
TGTGCCAGCAGCTTGGGTGGCAGGGGCTACAATGAGCAGTTCTTC | CASSLGGRGYNEQFF | TRBV5-4 | . | TRBJ2-1 | .
TGTGCCAGTAGTCAGTCTAGCGGCACAGATACGCAGTATTTT | CASSQSSGTDTQYF | TRBV19 | . | TRBJ2-3 | .
TGTGCCAGCAGTGTACAGGGTAAAGGCAATCAGCCCCAGCATTTT | CASSVQGKGNQPQHF | TRBV27 | . | TRBJ1-5 | .
TGTGCCAGCAGCCCCGAACCGAGGCGGGACCTTTTTGACTCCTACAATGAGCAGTTCTTC | CASSPEPRRDLFDSYNEQFF | TRBV3-1/TRBV3-2 | . | TRBJ2-1 | .
TGTGCCAGCAGCCCCAGCGGGAGAGGCACAGATACGCAGTATTTT | CASSPSGRGTDTQYF | TRBV7-2 | TRBD2 | TRBJ2-3 | .
TGTGCCAGCAGTCCGACTAGCGGGACTGGGGTCTACGAGCAGTACTTC | CASSPTSGTGVYEQYF | TRBV28 | TRBD2 | TRBJ2-7 | once
TGTGCCACCAGCAACGCTATCTCCCCCTCTGGAAACACCATATATTTT | CATSNAISPSGNTIYF | TRBV15 | . | TRBJ1-3 | .
TGTGCCAGCAGTCGACAGGGGATCGGGTCCTATAATTCACCCCTCCACTTT | CASSRQGIGSYNSPLHF | TRBV6-6 | TRBD1 | TRBJ1-6 | .
TGCGCCAGCAGCTTGGTGGGGTCGAGCGGCTTAGAGAACACCGGGGAGCTGTTTTTT | CASSLVGSSGLENTGELFF | TRBV5-1 | . | TRBJ2-2 | .
TGTGCCAGCAGCGTAGTGACAGGGGGCAATGAGCAGTTCTTC | CASSVVTGGNEQFF | TRBV9 | TRBD1 | TRBJ2-1 | .
TGTGCCAGCTCACCAAGGACAGGACTCGAAGCTTTCTTT | CASSPRTGLEAFF | TRBV18 | TRBD1 | TRBJ1-1 | .
TGTGCCAGCAGTTACTCGGACAGGGGGAGCACTGAAGCTTTCTTT | CASSYSDRGSTEAFF | TRBV6-5 | TRBD1 | TRBJ1-1 | once
TGTGCCAGCAGCTTAGATATCTGGGGGCCGAGGGCTTTCTTT | CASSLDIWGPRAFF | TRBV11-2 | . | TRBJ1-1 | .
TGTGCCAGCAGTGAATCGGTAGCGGGAGATTACGAGCAGTACTTC | CASSESVAGDYEQYF | TRBV2 | TRBD2 | TRBJ2-7 | .
TGTGCCAGCAAAAGGAGACAGGGGATTGGAGGTGGGAATGAGCAGTTCTTC | CASKRRQGIGGGNEQFF | TRBV28 | TRBD1 | TRBJ2-1 | .
TGTGCCAGTAGTCCCCCGGGACAGGGGGCGAGGGGATATATCGGGGGCAATCAGCCCCAGCATTTT | CASSPPGQGARGYIGGNQPQHF | TRBV19 | TRBD1 | TRBJ1-5 | once
TGCGCCAGCAGCCTCCGACAGGGGGCAGGCGGGGAGCTGTTTTTT | CASSLRQGAGGELFF | TRBV4-1 | TRBD1 | TRBJ2-2 | .
TGTGCCAGCAGTTTAGCGGGTTTTGGGGCCAACGTCCTGACTTTC | CASSLAGFGANVLTF | TRBV28 | . | TRBJ2-6 | few
TGTGCCAGCAGCAGAGTACAGGGGATGAACACTGAAGCTTTCTTT | CASSRVQGMNTEAFF | TRBV5-6 | TRBD1 | TRBJ1-1 | .
TGTGCCAGCAGTGAAGTACTAGCGGCGAGCGATGAGCAGTTCTTC | CASSEVLAASDEQFF | TRBV6-1 | TRBD2 | TRBJ2-1 | .
TGCGCCAGCTTACTAGCGGGAGTTCACAATGAGCAGTTCTTC | CASLLAGVHNEQFF | TRBV10-2 | TRBD2 | TRBJ2-1 | .
TGTGCCAGCAGTGACGGGGACAGGGGGTATAATGAGCAGTTCTTC | CASSDGDRGYNEQFF | TRBV2 | TRBD1 | TRBJ2-1 | .
TGTGCCAGTAGTCTGGACAGGATTGAGCAGTACTTC | CASSLDRIEQYF | TRBV19 | TRBD1 | TRBJ2-7 | .
TGTGCCAGCACCCCCACCGGGATTAGCTCCTACAATGAGCAGTTCTTC | CASTPTGISSYNEQFF | TRBV28 | . | TRBJ2-1 | .
TGTGCCAGCAGTGAAATCGTCGGGGAGGGTCTCGAGCAGTACTTC | CASSEIVGEGLEQYF | TRBV6-1 | TRBD2 | TRBJ2-7 | .
TGTGCCAGCAGCTTAGCACTAGCGGGAGTCGACGAGCAGTACTTC | CASSLALAGVDEQYF | TRBV7-9 | TRBD2 | TRBJ2-7 | .
TGTGCCAGCAGTTTATCAGGGTACTATGGCTACACCTTC | CASSLSGYYGYTF | TRBV28 | . | TRBJ1-2 | .
TGTGCCAGCAGCTTAGAGCGGCGGGGCTACACCTTC | CASSLERRGYTF | TRBV11-2 | . | TRBJ1-2 | .
TGTGCCAGCAGCTTTGGGGGGAATACTGGAAACACCATATATTTT | CASSFGGNTGNTIYF | TRBV5-4 | . | TRBJ1-3 | .
TGTGCCAGCACCACTAGCCGAAACACCGGGGAGCTGTTTTTT | CASTTSRNTGELFF | TRBV2 | . | TRBJ2-2 | .
TGTGCCAGTACCCAAGGGGTCCGGGGGAGATTTGAAGCTTTCTTT | CASTQGVRGRFEAFF | TRBV19 | . | TRBJ1-1 | .
TGTGCCAGCAGTTTACGGGGTCATCCGTTCTTC | CASSLRGHPFF | TRBV28 | . | TRBJ2-1 | .
TGTGCCACCAGCAGAGGAGGACAGGGGGTTTCGGGAAACACCATATATTTT | CATSRGGQGVSGNTIYF | TRBV15 | TRBD1 | TRBJ1-3 | .
TGTGCCTGGAGTGTAAACCAGGGGGCAGAAAAAGCTTTCTTT | CAWSVNQGAEKAFF | TRBV30 | TRBD1 | TRBJ1-1 | .
TGCAGCGTTGTAGGGGGGGCGCGCGGCTATGGCTACACCTTC | CSVVGGARGYGYTF | TRBV29-1 | . | TRBJ1-2 | .
TGTGCCAGCAGCTTAGCGGGAGGGATCGATGAGCAGTTCTTC | CASSLAGGIDEQFF | TRBV7-2 | TRBD2 | TRBJ2-1 | .
TGTGCCAGCAGCGCGGACAGGGGGTTAGCTCAGCCCCAGCATTTT | CASSADRGLAQPQHF | TRBV5-4 | TRBD1 | TRBJ1-5 | .
TGTGCCAGCAGCTTTGGGAGCGCGAACACCGGGGAGCTGTTTTTT | CASSFGSANTGELFF | TRBV7-3 | . | TRBJ2-2 | .
TGTGCCGCCTCAGCGGGAGCAGGAGAGACCCAGTACTTC | CAASAGAGETQYF | TRBV30 | TRBD2 | TRBJ2-5 | .
TGTGCCAGCAGTTTAGGTAGGAGGGGCACTGAAGCTTTCTTT | CASSLGRRGTEAFF | TRBV28 | . | TRBJ1-1 | .
TGTGCCAGCAGCAAACACATACAGGGCACCGGGGAGCTGTTTTTT | CASSKHIQGTGELFF | TRBV6-5 | . | TRBJ2-2 | .